This TCR beta chain derives from a study of T cell responses to AZD1222 COVID-19 vaccine. TCRdb's copy holds only in-frame clones and misses some; the assay was immunoSEQ multiplex PCR. This table has about 150,000 clones, around 90% appearing once. Specimen: peripheral blood, collected on day 0 of AZD1222 vaccination. The receptor's source is an adult in good health.

CDR3 loop: CASSLVQGRTAFF. The CDR3 DNA reads as TGTGCCAGCAGCTTAGTTCAGGGTCGTACGGCTTTCTTT. The genes are TRBV7-8 and TRBJ1-1; possibly TRBD1 for D (5 bases). Trimming stripped 1 base from V and 11 bases from J, with 14 bases between. From germline, CDR1 is SGHVS and CDR2 FQNEAQ. The CDR3 covers 13 residues. The variable domain in full, with the rest retrieved from reference TRBV7-8 and TRBJ1-1, is GAGVSQSPRYKVAKRGQDVALRCDPISGHVSLFWYQQALGQGPEFLTYFQNEAQLDKSGLPSDRFFAERPEGSVSTLKIQRTQQEDSAVYLCASSLVQGRTAFFGQGTRLTVV.